This T cell receptor beta chain was observed in a study of monozygotic twins with inflammatory bowel disease. Notes on the study in general: Among twins, concordant and discordant pairs did not differ in repertoire similarity, possibly from limited power.

This CDR3 has 15 residues. CDR1 and CDR2 from the germline V gene are MNHEY and SVGEGT. cDNA for each sample came from eight separate reactions. From its re-call of the 5' RACE reads, TCRdb lists each CDR3 protein once, without DNA. The data show approximately 400,000 distinct CDR3 sequences, and the top ten clones hold 2.6%. To note about this clonotype: What it binds is not known.

The sequence was collected from a human donor with ulcerative colitis or Crohn's disease, or a healthy co-twin of an affected twin (not recorded which). The chain recombines TRBV6-2 or TRBV6-3 with TRBJ1-3. Sequencing was performed on blood. The CDR3 loop is CASRTGRTSGNTIYF.